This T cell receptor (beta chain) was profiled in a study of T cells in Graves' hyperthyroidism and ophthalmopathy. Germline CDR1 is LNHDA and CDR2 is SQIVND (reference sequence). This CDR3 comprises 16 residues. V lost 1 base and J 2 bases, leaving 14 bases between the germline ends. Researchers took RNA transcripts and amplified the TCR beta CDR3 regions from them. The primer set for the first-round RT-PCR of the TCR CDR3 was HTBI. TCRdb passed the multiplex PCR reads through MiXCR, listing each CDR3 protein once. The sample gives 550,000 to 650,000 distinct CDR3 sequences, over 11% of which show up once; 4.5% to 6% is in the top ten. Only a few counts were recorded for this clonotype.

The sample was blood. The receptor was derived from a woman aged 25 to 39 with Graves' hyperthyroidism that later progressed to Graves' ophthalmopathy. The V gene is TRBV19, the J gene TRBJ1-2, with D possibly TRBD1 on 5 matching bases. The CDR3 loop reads CASSIVQAKDNYGYTF. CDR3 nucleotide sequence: TGTGCCAGTAGTATAGTACAGGCGAAGGACAACTATGGCTACACCTTC.